This T cell receptor beta chain was sequenced during a study of tumor-infiltrating lymphocytes in primary liver carcinoma. As for the study in general: Those enrolled were patients of both sexes, who were aged 30 to 69 years. Study results and caveats: Tumors and blood were compared for top-250-clone fraction, and tumors had the significantly higher value (p = 0.039).

The template, 500 ng total RNA, yielded TCR beta cDNA made with a constant-region primer. Amplification in three nested multiplex PCR rounds with slightly modified ARM-PCR gave rise to TCR beta libraries. The opening two PCR rounds, roughly 11 cycles each, paired TRBV1-TRBV30 forward primers with a C-beta reverse primer. TCRdb re-analysed the multiplex PCR reads in MiXCR, keeping a single row per CDR3 protein. The repertoire holds about 92,000 distinct CDR3 sequences, with approximately 68% as singletons. Remarks on this clonotype: What it binds is not known. One end of the junction fails to match germline, which may point to a read error.

The CDR3 covers 16 residues. Germline V gene sequence: CDR1 SGHAT, CDR2 FQNNGV. Scientists recovered RNA and DNA together from roughly 20-30 mg of unsorted bulk tissue. Patients had chronic HBV infection and were treatment-naive. The V gene is TRBV11-2, the J gene TRBJ2-5, with 10 bases that match TRBD2. Sequencing was carried out using tumor-adjacent normal liver tissue. The TCR sequence derives from a man in his forties with primary liver carcinoma and hepatitis B virus infection. The DNA for the CDR3 is TGTGCCAGCAGCTCTAGCGGGAGAATGTACCGAGAGACCCAGAACTTC. It is translated as CASSSSGRMYRETQNF.